This TCR beta chain was sequenced during a study of response to subunit inactivated influenza vaccine. Whole-study findings and limits: After each seasonal influenza vaccination, few new T cells are recruited, the authors suggested.

This clonotype was recorded at least ten times. Its target is not known. TCRdb re-analysed the RT-PCR reads in MiXCR, keeping a single row per CDR3 protein. The sample holds some 480,000 distinct CDR3 sequences, 9.5% to 13% seen once. This CDR3 region has 15 residues. Between the trimmed V and J ends, which lost 3 bases and 3 bases, there was a span of 13 bases. The chain has TRBV12-3 or TRBV12-4 and TRBJ2-3, with a possible D match to TRBD2 (6 bases). The origin of this receptor is a man aged 50 to 59 who received an inactivated influenza vaccine. This sample comprised PBMCs from blood, obtained roughly 48 days after vaccination. Here the CDR3 reads CASSFVAVGTDTQYF. CDR3 coding DNA: TGTGCCAGCAGTTTTGTAGCGGTAGGGACAGATACGCAGTATTTT.